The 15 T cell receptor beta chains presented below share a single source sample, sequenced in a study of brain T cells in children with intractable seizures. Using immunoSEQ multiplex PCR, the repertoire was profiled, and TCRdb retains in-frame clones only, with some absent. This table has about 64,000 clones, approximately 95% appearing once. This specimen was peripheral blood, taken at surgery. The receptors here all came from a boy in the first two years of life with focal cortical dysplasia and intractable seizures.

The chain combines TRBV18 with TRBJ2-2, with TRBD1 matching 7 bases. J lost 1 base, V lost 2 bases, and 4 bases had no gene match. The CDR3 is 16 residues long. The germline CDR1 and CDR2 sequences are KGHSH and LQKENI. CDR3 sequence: CASSPRGGVNTGELFF. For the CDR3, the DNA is TGTGCCAGCTCACCAAGAGGGGGCGTGAACACCGGGGAGCTGTTTTTT.

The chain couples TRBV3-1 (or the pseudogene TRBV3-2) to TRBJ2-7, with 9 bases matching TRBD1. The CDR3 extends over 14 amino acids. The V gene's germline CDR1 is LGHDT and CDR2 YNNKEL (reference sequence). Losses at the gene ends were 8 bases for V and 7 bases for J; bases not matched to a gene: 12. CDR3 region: CASGPWRGTGEQYF. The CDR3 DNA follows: TGTGCCAGCGGGCCCTGGAGGGGGACAGGGGAGCAGTACTTC.

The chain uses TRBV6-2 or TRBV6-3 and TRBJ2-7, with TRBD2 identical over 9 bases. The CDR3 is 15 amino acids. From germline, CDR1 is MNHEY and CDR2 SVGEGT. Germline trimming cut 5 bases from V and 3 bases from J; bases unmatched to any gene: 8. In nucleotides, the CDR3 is TGTGCCAGCAGTACGGGGGCTAGCGGGAACTACGAGCAGTACTTC. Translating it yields CASSTGASGNYEQYF.

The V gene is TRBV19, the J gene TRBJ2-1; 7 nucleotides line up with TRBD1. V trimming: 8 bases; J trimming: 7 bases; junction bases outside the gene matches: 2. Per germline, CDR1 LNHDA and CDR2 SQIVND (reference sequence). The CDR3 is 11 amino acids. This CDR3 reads CASYRGNEQFF. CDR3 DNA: TGTGCCAGTTACAGGGGAAATGAGCAGTTCTTC.

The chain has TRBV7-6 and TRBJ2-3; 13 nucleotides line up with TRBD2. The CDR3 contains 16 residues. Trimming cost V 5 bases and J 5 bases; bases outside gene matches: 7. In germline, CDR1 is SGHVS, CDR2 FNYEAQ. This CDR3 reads CASSPRLAGGLDTQYF. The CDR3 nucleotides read TGTGCCAGCAGCCCCAGACTAGCGGGGGGATTAGATACGCAGTATTTT. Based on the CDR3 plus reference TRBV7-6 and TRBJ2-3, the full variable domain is GAGVSQSPRYKVTKRGQDVALRCDPISGHVSLYWYRQALGQGPEFLTYFNYEAQQDKSGLPNDRFSAERPEGSISTLTIQRTEQRDSAMYRCASSPRLAGGLDTQYFGPGTRLTVL.

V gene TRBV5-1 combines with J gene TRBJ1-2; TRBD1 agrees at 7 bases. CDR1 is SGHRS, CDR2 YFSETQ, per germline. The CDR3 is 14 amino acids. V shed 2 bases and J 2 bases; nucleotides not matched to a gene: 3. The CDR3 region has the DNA TGCGCCAGCAGCTTCGGACAGGCAAACTATGGCTACACCTTC. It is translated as CASSFGQANYGYTF. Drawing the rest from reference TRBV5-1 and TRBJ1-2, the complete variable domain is KAGVTQTPRYLIKTRGQQVTLSCSPISGHRSVSWYQQTPGQGLQFLFEYFSETQRNKGNFPGRFSGRQFSNSRSEMNVSTLELGDSALYLCASSFGQANYGYTFGSGTRLTVV.

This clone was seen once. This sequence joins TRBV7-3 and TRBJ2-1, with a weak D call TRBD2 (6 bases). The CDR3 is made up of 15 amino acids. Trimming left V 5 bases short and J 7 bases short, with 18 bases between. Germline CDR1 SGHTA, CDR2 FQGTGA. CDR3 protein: CASSPGDRRINEQFF. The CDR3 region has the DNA TGTGCCAGCAGCCCGGGAGATCGACGAATAAATGAGCAGTTCTTC.

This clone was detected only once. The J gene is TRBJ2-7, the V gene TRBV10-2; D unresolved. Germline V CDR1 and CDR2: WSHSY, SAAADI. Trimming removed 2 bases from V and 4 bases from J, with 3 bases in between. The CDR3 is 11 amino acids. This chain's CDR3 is CASSEGYEQYF. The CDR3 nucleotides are TGCGCCAGCAGTGAGGGGTACGAGCAGTACTTC.

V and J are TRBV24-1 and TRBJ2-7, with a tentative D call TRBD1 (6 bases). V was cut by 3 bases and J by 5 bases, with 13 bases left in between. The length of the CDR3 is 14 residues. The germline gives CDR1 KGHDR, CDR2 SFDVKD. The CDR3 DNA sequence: TGTGCCACCAGTGATCCGGGACATGGCAACGAGCAGTACTTC. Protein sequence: CATSDPGHGNEQYF.

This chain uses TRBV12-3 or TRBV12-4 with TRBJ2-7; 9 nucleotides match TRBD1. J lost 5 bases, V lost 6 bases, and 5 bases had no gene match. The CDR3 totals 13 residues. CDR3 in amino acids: CASRTTGGNEQYF. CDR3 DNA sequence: TGTGCCAGCAGAACCACAGGGGGCAACGAGCAGTACTTC.

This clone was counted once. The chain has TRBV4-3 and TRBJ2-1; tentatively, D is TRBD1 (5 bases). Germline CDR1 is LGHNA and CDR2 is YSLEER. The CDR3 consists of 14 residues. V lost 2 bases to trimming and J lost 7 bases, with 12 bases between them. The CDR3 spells CASSQYRMRNEQFF. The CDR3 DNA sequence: TGCGCCAGCAGCCAATACAGGATGCGGAATGAGCAGTTCTTC.

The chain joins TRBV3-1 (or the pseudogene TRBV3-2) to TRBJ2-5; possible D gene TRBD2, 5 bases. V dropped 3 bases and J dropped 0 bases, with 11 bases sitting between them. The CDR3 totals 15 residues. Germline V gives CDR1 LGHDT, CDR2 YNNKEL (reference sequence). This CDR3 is CASSHPTRNQETQYF. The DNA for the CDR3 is TGTGCCAGCAGCCATCCTACTAGAAACCAAGAGACCCAGTACTTC.

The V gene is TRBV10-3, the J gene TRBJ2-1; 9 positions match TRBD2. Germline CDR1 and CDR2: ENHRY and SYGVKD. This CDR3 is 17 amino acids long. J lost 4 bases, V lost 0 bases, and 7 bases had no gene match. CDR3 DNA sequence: TGTGCCATCAGTGAGTCGGCTAGCGGGGATACTTACAATGAGCAGTTCTTC. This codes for CAISESASGDTYNEQFF.

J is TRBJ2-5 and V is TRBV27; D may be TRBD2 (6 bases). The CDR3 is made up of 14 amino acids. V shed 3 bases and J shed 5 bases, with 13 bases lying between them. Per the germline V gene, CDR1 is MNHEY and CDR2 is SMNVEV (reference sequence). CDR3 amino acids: CASSFSGLTETQYF. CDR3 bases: TGTGCCAGCAGTTTTAGCGGACTAACCGAGACCCAGTACTTC.

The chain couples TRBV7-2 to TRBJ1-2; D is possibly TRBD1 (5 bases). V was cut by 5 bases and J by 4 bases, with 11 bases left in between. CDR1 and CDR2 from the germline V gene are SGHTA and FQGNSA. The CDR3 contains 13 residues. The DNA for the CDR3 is TGTGCCAGCAGCCCCTCCGGGGGCTATGGCTACACCTTC. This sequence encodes CASSPSGGYGYTF.